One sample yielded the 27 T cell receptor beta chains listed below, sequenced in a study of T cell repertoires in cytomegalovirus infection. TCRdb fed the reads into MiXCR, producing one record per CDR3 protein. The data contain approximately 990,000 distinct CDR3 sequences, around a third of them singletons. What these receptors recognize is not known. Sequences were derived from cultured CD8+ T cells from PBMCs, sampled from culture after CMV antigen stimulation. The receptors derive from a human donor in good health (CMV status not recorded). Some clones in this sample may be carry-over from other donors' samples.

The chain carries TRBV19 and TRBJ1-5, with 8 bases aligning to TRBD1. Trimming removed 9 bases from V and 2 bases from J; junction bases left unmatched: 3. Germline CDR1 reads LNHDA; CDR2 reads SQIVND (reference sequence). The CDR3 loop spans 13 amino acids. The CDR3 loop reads CASKTGGNQPQHF. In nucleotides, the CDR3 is TGTGCCAGCAAGACAGGGGGCAATCAGCCCCAGCATTTT.

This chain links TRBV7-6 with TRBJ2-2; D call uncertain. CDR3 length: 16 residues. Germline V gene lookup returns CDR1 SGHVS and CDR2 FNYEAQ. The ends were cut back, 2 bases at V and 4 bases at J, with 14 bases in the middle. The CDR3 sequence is CASSLWQAGGTGELFF. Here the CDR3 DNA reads TGTGCCAGCAGCTTATGGCAGGCAGGCGGCACCGGGGAGCTGTTTTTT.

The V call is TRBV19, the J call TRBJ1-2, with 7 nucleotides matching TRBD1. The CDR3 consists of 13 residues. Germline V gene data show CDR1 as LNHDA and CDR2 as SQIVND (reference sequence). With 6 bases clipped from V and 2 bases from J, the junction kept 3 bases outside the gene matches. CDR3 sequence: CASRETGNYGYTF. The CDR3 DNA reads TGTGCCAGTAGGGAGACAGGGAACTATGGCTACACCTTC.

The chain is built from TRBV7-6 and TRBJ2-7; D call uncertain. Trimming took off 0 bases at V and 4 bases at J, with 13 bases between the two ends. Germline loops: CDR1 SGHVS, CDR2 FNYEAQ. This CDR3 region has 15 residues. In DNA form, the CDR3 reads TGTGCCAGCAGCTTAGCGTCGGCAGGTTTTTACGAGCAGTACTTC. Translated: CASSLASAGFYEQYF.

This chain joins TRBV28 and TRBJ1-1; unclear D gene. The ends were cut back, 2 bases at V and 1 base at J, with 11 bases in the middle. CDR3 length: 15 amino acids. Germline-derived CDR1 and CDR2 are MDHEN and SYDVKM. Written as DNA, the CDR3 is TGTGCCAGCAGTTTAATTCTGCGCGGGAACACTGAAGCTTTCTTT. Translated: CASSLILRGNTEAFF.

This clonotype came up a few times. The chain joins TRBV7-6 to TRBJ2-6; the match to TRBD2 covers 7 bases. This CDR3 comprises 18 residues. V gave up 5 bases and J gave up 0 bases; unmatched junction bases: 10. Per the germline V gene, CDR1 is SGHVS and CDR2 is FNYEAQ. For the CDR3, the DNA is TGTGCCAGCAGCCGAGAAGGACTAGTTATCTCTGGGGCCAACGTCCTGACTTTC. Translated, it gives CASSREGLVISGANVLTF. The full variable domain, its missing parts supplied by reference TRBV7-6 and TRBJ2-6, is GAGVSQSPRYKVTKRGQDVALRCDPISGHVSLYWYRQALGQGPEFLTYFNYEAQQDKSGLPNDRFSAERPEGSISTLTIQRTEQRDSAMYRCASSREGLVISGANVLTFGAGSRLTVL.

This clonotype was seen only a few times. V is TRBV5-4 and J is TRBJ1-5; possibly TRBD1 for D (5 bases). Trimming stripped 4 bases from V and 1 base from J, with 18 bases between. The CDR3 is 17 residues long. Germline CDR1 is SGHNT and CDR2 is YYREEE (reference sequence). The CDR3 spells CASSQNRRGASNQPQHF. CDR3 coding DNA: TGTGCCAGCAGCCAGAATCGTCGTGGGGCAAGCAATCAGCCCCAGCATTTT.

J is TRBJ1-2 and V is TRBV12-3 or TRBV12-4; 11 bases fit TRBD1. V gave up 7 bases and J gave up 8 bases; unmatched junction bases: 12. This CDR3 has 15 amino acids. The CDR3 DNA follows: TGTGCCAGCATTGGGGATGGACAGGGGGCAGTAGGCTACACCTTC. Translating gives CASIGDGQGAVGYTF.

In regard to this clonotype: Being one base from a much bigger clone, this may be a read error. The CDR3 spells CASGYSREYSDFNQPQHF. In DNA, the CDR3 is TGTGCCAGCGGTTACTCCAGGGAGTACTCGGACTTCAATCAGCCCCAGCATTTT. The chain carries TRBV6-6 and TRBJ1-5; weak D call: TRBD1 (5 bases). The CDR3 loop spans 18 amino acids. Germline V CDR1 and CDR2: MNHNY, SVGAGI (reference sequence).

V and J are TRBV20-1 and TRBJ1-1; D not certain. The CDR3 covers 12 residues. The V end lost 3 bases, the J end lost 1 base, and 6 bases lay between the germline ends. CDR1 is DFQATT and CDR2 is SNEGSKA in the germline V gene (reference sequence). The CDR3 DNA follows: TGCAGTGCTAGTGGGAAGAACACTGAAGCTTTCTTT. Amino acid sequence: CSASGKNTEAFF.

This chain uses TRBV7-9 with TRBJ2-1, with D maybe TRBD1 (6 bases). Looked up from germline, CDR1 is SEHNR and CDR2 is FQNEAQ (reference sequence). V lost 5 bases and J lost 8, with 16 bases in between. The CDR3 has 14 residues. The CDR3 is CASSRPGALDEQFF. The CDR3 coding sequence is TGTGCCAGCAGCCGGCCAGGGGCCCTGGATGAGCAGTTCTTC.

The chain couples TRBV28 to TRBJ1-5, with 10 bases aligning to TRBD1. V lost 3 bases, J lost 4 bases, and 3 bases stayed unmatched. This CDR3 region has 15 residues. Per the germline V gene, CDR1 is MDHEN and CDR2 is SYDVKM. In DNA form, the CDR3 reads TGTGCCAGCAGTTTGGGGACAGGGGAGAATCAGCCCCAGCATTTT. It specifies CASSLGTGENQPQHF.

CDR3 region: CASSSTSGATYEQYF. In nucleotides, the CDR3 is TGTGCCAGCAGCTCGACTAGCGGGGCAACCTACGAGCAGTACTTC. The chain uses TRBV7-9 and TRBJ2-7; TRBD2 matches at 11 bases. The CDR3 sequence is 15 residues long. Trimming took 4 bases from V and 2 from J; bases not matched to a gene: 4. CDR1 and CDR2 from the germline V gene are SEHNR and FQNEAQ (reference sequence).

The CDR3 sequence: CASSLKTSVGYTGELFF. The CDR3 DNA sequence: TGTGCCAGCAGCTTAAAGACTAGCGTAGGGTACACCGGGGAGCTGTTTTTT. This rearrangement joins TRBV11-2 to TRBJ2-2, with 8 nucleotides matching TRBD2. CDR1 is SGHAT and CDR2 is FQNNGV in the germline V gene. The ends lost 2 bases at V and 3 bases at J; junction bases unmatched: 8. The CDR3 has 17 residues.

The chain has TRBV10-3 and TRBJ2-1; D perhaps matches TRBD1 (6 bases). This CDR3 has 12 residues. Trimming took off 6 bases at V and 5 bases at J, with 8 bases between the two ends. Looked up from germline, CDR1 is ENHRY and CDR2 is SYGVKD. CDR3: CAIRGTNNEQFF. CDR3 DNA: TGTGCCATCAGGGGGACAAACAATGAGCAGTTCTTC.

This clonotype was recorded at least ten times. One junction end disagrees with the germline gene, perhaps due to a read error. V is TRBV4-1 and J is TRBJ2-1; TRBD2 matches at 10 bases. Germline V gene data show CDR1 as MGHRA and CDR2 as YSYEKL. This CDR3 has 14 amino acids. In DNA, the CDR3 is TGCGCCAGCAGCCAAGTTACCGGGACTAGCGTTACGGTCTTC. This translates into CASSQVTGTSVTVF.

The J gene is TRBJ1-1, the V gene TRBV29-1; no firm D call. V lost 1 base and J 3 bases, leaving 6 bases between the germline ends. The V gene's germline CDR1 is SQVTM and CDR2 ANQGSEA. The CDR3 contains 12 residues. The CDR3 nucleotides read TGCAGCGTTGAAGTCGTATACACTGAAGCTTTCTTT. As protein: CSVEVVYTEAFF.

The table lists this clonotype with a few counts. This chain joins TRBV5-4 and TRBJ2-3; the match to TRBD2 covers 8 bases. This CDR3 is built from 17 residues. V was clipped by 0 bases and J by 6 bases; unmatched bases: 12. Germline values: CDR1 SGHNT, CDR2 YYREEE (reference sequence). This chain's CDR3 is CASSLAGSGVLRDTQYF. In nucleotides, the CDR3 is TGTGCCAGCAGCTTGGCAGGTAGCGGGGTTCTCCGGGATACGCAGTATTTT. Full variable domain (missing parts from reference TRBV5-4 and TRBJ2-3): ETGVTQSPTHLIKTRGQQVTLRCSSQSGHNTVSWYQQALGQGPQFIFQYYREEENGRGNFPPRFSGLQFPNYSSELNVNALELDDSALYLCASSLAGSGVLRDTQYFGPGTRLTVL.

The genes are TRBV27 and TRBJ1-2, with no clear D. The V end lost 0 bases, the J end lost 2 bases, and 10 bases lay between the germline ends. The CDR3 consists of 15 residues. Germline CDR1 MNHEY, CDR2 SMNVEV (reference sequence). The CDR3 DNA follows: TGTGCCAGCAGTTTATCAGGGTTTGGAAACTATGGCTACACCTTC. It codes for CASSLSGFGNYGYTF.

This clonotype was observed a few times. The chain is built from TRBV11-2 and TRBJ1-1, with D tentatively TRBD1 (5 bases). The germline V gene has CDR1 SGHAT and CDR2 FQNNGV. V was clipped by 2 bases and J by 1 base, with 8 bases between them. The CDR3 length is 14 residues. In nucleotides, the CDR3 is TGTGCCAGCAGCTTATTTGGACAGAACACTGAAGCTTTCTTT. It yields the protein CASSLFGQNTEAFF.

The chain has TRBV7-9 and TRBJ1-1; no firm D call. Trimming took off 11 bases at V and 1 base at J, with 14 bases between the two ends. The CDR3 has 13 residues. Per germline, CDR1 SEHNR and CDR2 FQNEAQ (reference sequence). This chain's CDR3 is CAAKQDSNTEAFF. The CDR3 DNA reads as TGTGCCGCCAAGCAGGATTCGAACACTGAAGCTTTCTTT.

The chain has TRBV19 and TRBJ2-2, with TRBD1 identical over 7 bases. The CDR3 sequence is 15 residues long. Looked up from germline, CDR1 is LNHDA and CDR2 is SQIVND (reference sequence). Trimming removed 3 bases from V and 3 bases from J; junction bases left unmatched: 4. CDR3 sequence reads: CASSIDTGDTGELFF. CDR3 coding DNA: TGTGCCAGTAGTATCGACACAGGGGACACCGGGGAGCTGTTTTTT. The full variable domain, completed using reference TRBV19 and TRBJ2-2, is DGGITQSPKYLFRKEGQNVTLSCEQNLNHDAMYWYRQDPGQGLRLIYYSQIVNDFQKGDIAEGYSVSREKKESFPLTVTSAQKNPTAFYLCASSIDTGDTGELFFGEGSRLTVL.

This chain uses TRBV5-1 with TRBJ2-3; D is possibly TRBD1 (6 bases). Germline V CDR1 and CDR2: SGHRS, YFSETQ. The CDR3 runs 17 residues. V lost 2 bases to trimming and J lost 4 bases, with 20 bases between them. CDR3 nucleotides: TGCGCCAGCAGCTTTACCAGGGGCGGCTCAGCCGCAGATACGCAGTATTTT. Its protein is CASSFTRGGSAADTQYF.

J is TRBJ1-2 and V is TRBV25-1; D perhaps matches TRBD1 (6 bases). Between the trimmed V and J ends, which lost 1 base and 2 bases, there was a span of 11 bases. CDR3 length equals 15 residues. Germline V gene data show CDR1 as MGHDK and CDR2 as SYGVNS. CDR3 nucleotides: TGTGCCAGCAGTGAATGGGACATTGGGAACTATGGCTACACCTTC. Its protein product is CASSEWDIGNYGYTF.

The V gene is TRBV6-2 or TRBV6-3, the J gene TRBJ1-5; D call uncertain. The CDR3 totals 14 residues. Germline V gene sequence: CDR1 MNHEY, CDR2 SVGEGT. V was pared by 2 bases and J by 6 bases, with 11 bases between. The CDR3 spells CASSYRRTGQPQHF. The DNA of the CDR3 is TGTGCCAGCAGTTACAGGAGGACCGGTCAGCCCCAGCATTTT.

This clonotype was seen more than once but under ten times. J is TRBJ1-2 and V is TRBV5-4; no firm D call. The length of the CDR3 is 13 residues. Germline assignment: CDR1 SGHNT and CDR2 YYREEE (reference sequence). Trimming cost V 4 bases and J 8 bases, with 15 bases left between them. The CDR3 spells CASSGRESRGYTF. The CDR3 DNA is TGTGCCAGCAGCGGCCGGGAGTCCCGAGGCTACACCTTC.

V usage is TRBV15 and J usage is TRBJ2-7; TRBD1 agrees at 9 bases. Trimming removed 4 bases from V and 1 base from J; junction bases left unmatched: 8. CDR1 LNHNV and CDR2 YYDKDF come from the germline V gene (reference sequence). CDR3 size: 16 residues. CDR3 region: CATSTSTGGNSYEQYV. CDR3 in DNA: TGTGCCACCAGCACCTCGACAGGGGGGAATTCCTACGAGCAGTACGTC.